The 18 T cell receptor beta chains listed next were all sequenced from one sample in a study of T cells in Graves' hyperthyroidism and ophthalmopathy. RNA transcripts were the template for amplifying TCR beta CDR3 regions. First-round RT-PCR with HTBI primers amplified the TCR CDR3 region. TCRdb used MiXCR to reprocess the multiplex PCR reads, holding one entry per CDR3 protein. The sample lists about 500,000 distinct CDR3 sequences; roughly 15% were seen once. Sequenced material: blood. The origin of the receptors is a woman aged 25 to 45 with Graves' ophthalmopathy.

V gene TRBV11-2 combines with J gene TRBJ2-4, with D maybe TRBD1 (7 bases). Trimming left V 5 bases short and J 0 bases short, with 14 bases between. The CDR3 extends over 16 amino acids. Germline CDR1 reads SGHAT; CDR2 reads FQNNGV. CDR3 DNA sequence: TGTGCCAGCAGCCAGCGCAGGGGGGAAGCCAAAAACATTCAGTACTTC. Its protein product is CASSQRRGEAKNIQYF.

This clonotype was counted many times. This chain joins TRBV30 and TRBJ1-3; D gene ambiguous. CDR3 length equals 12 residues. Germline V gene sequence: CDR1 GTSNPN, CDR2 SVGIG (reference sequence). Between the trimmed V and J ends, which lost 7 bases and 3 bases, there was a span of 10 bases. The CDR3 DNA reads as TGTGCCTTACGACGGAATGGAAACACCATATATTTT. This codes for CALRRNGNTIYF.

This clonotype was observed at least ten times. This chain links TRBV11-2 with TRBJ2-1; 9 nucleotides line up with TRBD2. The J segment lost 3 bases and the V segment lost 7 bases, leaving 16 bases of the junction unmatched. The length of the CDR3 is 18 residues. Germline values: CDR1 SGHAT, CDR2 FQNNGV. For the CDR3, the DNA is TGTGCCAGCACCTTGAAATCGGGGACTAGCAGCCTCTACAATGAGCAGTTCTTC. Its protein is CASTLKSGTSSLYNEQFF.

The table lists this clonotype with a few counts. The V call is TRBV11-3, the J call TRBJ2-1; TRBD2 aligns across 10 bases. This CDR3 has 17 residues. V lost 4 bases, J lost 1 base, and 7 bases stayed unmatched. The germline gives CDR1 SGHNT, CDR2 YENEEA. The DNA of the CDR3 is TGTGCCAGCAGCTCATGGCTAGCGGGAGTTTCCTACAATGAGCAGTTCTTC. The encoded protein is CASSSWLAGVSYNEQFF.

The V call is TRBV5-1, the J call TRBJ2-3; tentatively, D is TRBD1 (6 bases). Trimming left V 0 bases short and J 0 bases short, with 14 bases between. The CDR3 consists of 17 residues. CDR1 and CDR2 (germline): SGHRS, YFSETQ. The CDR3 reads CASSLARGLSSTDTQYF. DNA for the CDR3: TGCGCCAGCAGCTTGGCCAGGGGTCTTTCTAGCACAGATACGCAGTATTTT.

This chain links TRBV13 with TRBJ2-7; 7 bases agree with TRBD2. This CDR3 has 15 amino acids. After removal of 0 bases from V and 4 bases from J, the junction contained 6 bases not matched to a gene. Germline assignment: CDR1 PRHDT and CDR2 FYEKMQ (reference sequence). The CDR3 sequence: CASSLGGGRTYEQYF. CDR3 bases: TGTGCCAGCAGCTTAGGTGGCGGGAGAACATACGAGCAGTACTTC.

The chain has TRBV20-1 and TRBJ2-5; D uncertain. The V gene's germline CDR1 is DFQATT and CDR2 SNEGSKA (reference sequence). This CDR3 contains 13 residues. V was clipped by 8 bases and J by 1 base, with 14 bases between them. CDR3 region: CSTATESQETQYF. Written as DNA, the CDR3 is TGCAGTACTGCGACGGAATCCCAAGAGACCCAGTACTTC.

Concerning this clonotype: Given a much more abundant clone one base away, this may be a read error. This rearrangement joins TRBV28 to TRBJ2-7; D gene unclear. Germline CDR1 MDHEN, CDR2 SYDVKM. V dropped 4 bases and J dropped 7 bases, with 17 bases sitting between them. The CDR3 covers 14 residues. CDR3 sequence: CASSSMGPNLEQYF. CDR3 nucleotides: TGTGCCAGCAGTTCCATGGGTCCGAATTTGGAGCAGTACTTC.

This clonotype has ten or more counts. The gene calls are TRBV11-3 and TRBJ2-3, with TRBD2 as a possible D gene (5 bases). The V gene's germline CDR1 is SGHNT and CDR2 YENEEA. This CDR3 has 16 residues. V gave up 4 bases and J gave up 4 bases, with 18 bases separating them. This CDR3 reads CASSYAPGNRADTQYF. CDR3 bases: TGTGCCAGCAGCTACGCCCCCGGGAATAGGGCAGATACGCAGTATTTT.

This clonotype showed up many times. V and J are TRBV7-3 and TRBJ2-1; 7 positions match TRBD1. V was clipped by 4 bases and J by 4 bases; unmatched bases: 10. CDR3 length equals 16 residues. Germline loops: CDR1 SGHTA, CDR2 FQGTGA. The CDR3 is CASSSPRTGEYNEQFF. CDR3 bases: TGTGCCAGCAGCTCCCCCAGAACAGGGGAATACAATGAGCAGTTCTTC. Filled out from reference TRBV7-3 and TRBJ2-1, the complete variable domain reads GAGVSQTPSNKVTEKGKYVELRCDPISGHTALYWYRQSLGQGPEFLIYFQGTGAADDSGLPNDRFFAVRPEGSVSTLKIQRTERGDSAVYLCASSSPRTGEYNEQFFGPGTRLTVL.

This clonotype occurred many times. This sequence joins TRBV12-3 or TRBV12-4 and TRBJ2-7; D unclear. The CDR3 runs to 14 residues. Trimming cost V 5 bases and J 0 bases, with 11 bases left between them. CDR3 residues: CASSGPPVSYEQYF. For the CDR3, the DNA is TGTGCCAGCAGTGGGCCGCCAGTCTCCTACGAGCAGTACTTC.

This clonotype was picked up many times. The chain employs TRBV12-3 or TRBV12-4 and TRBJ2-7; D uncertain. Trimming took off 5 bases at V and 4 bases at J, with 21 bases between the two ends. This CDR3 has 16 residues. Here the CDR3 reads CASSPRGDPMRYEQYF. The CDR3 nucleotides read TGTGCCAGCAGTCCCCGCGGAGACCCTATGAGGTACGAGCAGTACTTC.

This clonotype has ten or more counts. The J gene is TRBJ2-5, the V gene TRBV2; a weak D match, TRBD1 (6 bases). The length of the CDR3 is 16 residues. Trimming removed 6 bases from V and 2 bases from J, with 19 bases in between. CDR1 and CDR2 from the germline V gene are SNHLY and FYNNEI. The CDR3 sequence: CASRPDRSRLQETQYF. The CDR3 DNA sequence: TGTGCCAGCAGACCTGACAGGAGCAGGCTACAAGAGACCCAGTACTTC.

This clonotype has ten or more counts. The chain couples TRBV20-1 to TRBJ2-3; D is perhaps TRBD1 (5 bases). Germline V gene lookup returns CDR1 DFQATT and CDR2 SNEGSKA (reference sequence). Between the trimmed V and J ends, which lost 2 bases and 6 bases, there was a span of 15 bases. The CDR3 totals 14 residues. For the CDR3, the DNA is TGCAGTGCTAGAACTGGCCCGCCAGGGGATACGCAGTATTTT. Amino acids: CSARTGPPGDTQYF.

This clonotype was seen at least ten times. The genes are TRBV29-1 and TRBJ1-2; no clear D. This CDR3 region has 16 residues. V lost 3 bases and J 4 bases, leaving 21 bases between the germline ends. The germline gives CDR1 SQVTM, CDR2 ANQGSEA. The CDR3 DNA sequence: TGCAGCGTTGACCCCGTTACAAGACGCGGCAGCTATGGCTACACCTTC. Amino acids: CSVDPVTRRGSYGYTF.

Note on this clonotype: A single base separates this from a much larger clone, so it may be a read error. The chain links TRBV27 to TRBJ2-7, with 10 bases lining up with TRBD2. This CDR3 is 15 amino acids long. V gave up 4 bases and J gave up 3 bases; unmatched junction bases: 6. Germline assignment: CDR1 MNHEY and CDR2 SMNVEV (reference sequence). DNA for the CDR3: TGTGCCAGCAGTTCCCGGACTAGCGGAAACTACGAGCAGTACTTC. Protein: CASSSRTSGNYEQYF.

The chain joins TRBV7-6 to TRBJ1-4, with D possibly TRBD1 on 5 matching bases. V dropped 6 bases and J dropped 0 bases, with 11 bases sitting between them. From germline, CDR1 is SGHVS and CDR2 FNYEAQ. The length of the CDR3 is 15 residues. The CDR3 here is CASSSRGATNEKLFF. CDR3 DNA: TGTGCCAGCAGTTCGCGGGGCGCAACTAATGAAAAACTGTTTTTT.

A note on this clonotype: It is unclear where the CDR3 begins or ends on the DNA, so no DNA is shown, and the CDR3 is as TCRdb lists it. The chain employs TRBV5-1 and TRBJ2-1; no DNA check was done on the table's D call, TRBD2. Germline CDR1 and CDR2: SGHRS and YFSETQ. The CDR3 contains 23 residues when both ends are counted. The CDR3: CASSFYICSASSSGSLRYNEQFF.